A single sample gave rise to the 21 T cell receptor beta chains below, sequenced in a study of Graves' ophthalmopathy and Graves' hyperthyroidism. As the template, RNA transcripts were used to amplify TCR beta CDR3 regions. The library came from an HTBI-primed first-round RT-PCR and a second-round multiplex PCR. TCRdb re-called the multiplex PCR reads through MiXCR, storing one row per CDR3 protein. The sample has almost 750,000 distinct CDR3 sequences; approximately 40% are singletons. Sequenced sample: peripheral blood. The receptors come from an adult man with Graves' ophthalmopathy.

This clonotype was seen more than once but under ten times. V gene TRBV14 combines with J gene TRBJ2-6, with D maybe TRBD2 (5 bases). The CDR3 has 18 amino acids. The V and J ends lost 4 bases and 8 bases respectively, with 24 bases between them. Germline-derived CDR1 and CDR2 are SGHDN and FVKESK. The CDR3, as DNA: TGTGCCAGCAGCCCCCCTTTGAGGGTCGGTACCGGGACCAACGTCCTGACTTTC. This gives the protein CASSPPLRVGTGTNVLTF.

The genes are TRBV7-8 and TRBJ1-5; 9 nucleotides agree with TRBD1. J lost 6 bases, V lost 5 bases, and 5 bases had no gene match. The germline CDR1 and CDR2 sequences are SGHVS and FQNEAQ. The CDR3 runs to 14 residues. CDR3: CASSGGDRVQPQHF. DNA for the CDR3: TGTGCCAGCAGCGGGGGGGACAGGGTTCAGCCCCAGCATTTT.

Points on this clonotype: At one boundary the junction diverges from the germline segment, which might be a read error. J is TRBJ1-5 and V is TRBV10-3; unclear D gene. The CDR3 sequence is 13 residues long. Germline CDR1 reads ENHRY; CDR2 reads SYGVKD. The CDR3 spells CASSENGGQPQHF. The CDR3 DNA reads as TGTGCCAGCAGTGAAAACGGCGGTCAGCCCCAGCATTTT.

This clonotype has just a few counts. The V call is TRBV14, the J call TRBJ1-1, with unresolved D. The germline V and J ends were trimmed by 3 bases and 0 bases, with 5 bases remaining between them. The germline V gene encodes CDR1 SGHDN and CDR2 FVKESK. This CDR3 is 13 amino acids long. CDR3 sequence: CASSQYMNTEAFF. Written as DNA, the CDR3 is TGTGCCAGCAGCCAGTATATGAACACTGAAGCTTTCTTT.

The sample holds many counts of this clonotype. V gene TRBV4-2 combines with J gene TRBJ1-2; D ambiguous. V was trimmed by 4 bases and J by 7 bases, leaving 19 bases between them. This CDR3 contains 15 residues. Germline lookup yields CDR1 LGHNA and CDR2 YNFKEQ. CDR3 nucleotides: TGTGCCAGCAGCCCGCAGACGGATCCTTTGGGTGGCTACACCTTC. It codes for CASSPQTDPLGGYTF.

The V gene is TRBV14, the J gene TRBJ1-1; the D is unclear. CDR1 and CDR2 from the germline V gene are SGHDN and FVKESK. This CDR3 contains 13 residues. The V and J ends lost 6 bases and 8 bases respectively, with 16 bases between them. The CDR3 spells CASSVRLGWEAFF. The CDR3, as DNA: TGTGCCAGCAGTGTAAGGCTGGGCTGGGAAGCTTTCTTT.

This clonotype was picked up many times. The gene calls are TRBV29-1 and TRBJ1-4; the D gene is possibly TRBD1 (5 bases). This CDR3 region has 13 residues. Trimming took off 4 bases at V and 2 bases at J, with 8 bases between the two ends. Germline loops: CDR1 SQVTM, CDR2 ANQGSEA. CDR3 loop: CSVVGVTNEKLFF. CDR3 nucleotide sequence: TGCAGCGTTGTAGGGGTGACTAATGAAAAACTGTTTTTT.

The chain recombines TRBV2 with TRBJ2-7, with D perhaps given as TRBD1 or TRBD2 (6 bases each). Germline lookup yields CDR1 SNHLY and CDR2 FYNNEI. Trimming took 6 bases from V and 1 from J, leaving 13 bases between them. The CDR3 loop spans 14 amino acids. The CDR3 coding sequence is TGTGCCAGCAGACAGCAGGGGACTTCCTACGAGCAGTACTTC. Its translation: CASRQQGTSYEQYF.

Note on this clonotype: This CDR3 is missing its conserved last phenylalanine or tryptophan, likely due to a read error. The limits of the CDR3 on the DNA are not certain, so only TCRdb's listed CDR3 is given. The chain has TRBV14 and TRBJ2-7; TRBD2, the table's D call, was not compared with the DNA. The CDR3 numbers 9 amino acids, ends counted. Per germline, CDR1 SGHDN and CDR2 FVKESK. This chain's CDR3 is CASSQVVAG.

The chain couples TRBV25-1 to TRBJ2-5; 11 bases map to TRBD2. The ends lost 6 bases at V and 6 bases at J; junction bases unmatched: 12. The germline CDR1 and CDR2 sequences are MGHDK and SYGVNS. The CDR3 totals 16 residues. In nucleotides, the CDR3 is TGTGCCAGCAGCCAACAGGGGACTAGCGGAGATCAGACCCAGTACTTC. Translating it yields CASSQQGTSGDQTQYF.

The chain links TRBV9 to TRBJ1-5; D gene unclear. CDR3 length equals 18 residues. Germline-derived CDR1 and CDR2 are SGDLS and YYNGEE. Trimming cost V 4 bases and J 2 bases, with 22 bases left between them. CDR3 loop: CASSPSRAARNGNQPQHF. CDR3 sequence (DNA): TGTGCCAGCAGCCCGTCGAGGGCAGCCCGAAATGGCAATCAGCCCCAGCATTTT.

CDR3 nucleotides: TGCAGTGCCTTACGGGACAGTCCCTACGAGCAGTACTTC. This sequence encodes CSALRDSPYEQYF. The genes are TRBV20-1 and TRBJ2-7; 7 bases are a match to TRBD1. The CDR3 loop spans 13 amino acids. V was clipped by 6 bases and J by 2 bases; unmatched bases: 7. The V gene's germline CDR1 is DFQATT and CDR2 SNEGSKA (reference sequence).

Concerning this clonotype: Given a much more abundant clone one base away, this may be a read error. The chain combines TRBV7-9 with TRBJ1-5; 7 nucleotides line up with TRBD1. This CDR3 region has 14 residues. CDR1 and CDR2 from the germline V gene are SEHNR and FQNEAQ (reference sequence). The V segment lost 5 bases and the J segment 5 bases; nucleotides outside the gene matches: 6. The CDR3 DNA reads as TGTGCCAGCAGCGCTGACAGGGAGGATCAGCCCCAGCATTTT. Its protein is CASSADREDQPQHF.

This clonotype was seen only a few times. The J gene is TRBJ2-7, the V gene TRBV2, with D perhaps TRBD2 (6 bases). The CDR3 spans 13 residues. With 3 bases removed from V and 4 bases from J, the gap between germline ends came to 10 bases. Germline loops: CDR1 SNHLY, CDR2 FYNNEI. CDR3 protein: CASSEGLLYEQYF. The CDR3 bases are TGTGCCAGCAGTGAGGGACTCCTATACGAGCAGTACTTC.

The chain has TRBV2 and TRBJ2-7; 15 bases map to TRBD2. The germline V gene encodes CDR1 SNHLY and CDR2 FYNNEI. The length of the CDR3 is 15 residues. Germline trimming cut 6 bases from V and 4 bases from J; bases unmatched to any gene: 4. CDR3 sequence: CASSGTSGGRYEQYF. CDR3 DNA sequence: TGTGCCAGCAGCGGGACTAGCGGGGGGAGGTACGAGCAGTACTTC.

Many counts were recorded for this clonotype. The chain combines TRBV19 with TRBJ1-2, with TRBD1 identical over 8 bases. This CDR3 is 15 amino acids long. After removal of 3 bases from V and 4 bases from J, the junction contained 7 bases not matched to a gene. Looked up from germline, CDR1 is LNHDA and CDR2 is SQIVND (reference sequence). For the CDR3, the DNA is TGTGCCAGTAGTATGAGGGACAGGTCCTCCTATGGCTACACCTTC. Translated, it gives CASSMRDRSSYGYTF. Complete variable domain (other parts from reference TRBV19 and TRBJ1-2): DGGITQSPKYLFRKEGQNVTLSCEQNLNHDAMYWYRQDPGQGLRLIYYSQIVNDFQKGDIAEGYSVSREKKESFPLTVTSAQKNPTAFYLCASSMRDRSSYGYTFGSGTRLTVV.

This chain uses TRBV20-1 with TRBJ2-7; no reliable D call. V shed 0 bases and J shed 5 bases, with 5 bases lying between them. The germline CDR1 and CDR2 sequences are DFQATT and SNEGSKA (reference sequence). This CDR3 is built from 11 residues. DNA of the CDR3: TGCAGTGCTAGAGATTGGCACGAGCAGTACTTC. This translates into CSARDWHEQYF.

J is TRBJ2-5 and V is TRBV2; possible D gene TRBD1, 6 bases. Trimming shortened V by 5 bases and J by 5 bases, and 21 bases separated the two germline ends. The germline CDR1 and CDR2 sequences are SNHLY and FYNNEI. The CDR3 loop spans 16 amino acids. As DNA, the CDR3 is TGTGCCAGCAGTTTTTCCCTGGACAGCGCTCAGGAGACCCAGTACTTC. Protein: CASSFSLDSAQETQYF.

The rearrangement links TRBV7-6 to TRBJ2-6; TRBD2 might be the D (6 bases). The CDR3 consists of 16 residues. Germline-derived CDR1 and CDR2 are SGHVS and FNYEAQ. V lost 8 bases, J lost 0 bases, and 14 bases lay in between. Written as DNA, the CDR3 is TGTGCCAGCCGCCTGGGACTTTTCTCTGGGGCCAACGTCCTGACTTTC. Encoded protein: CASRLGLFSGANVLTF.

This clonotype was seen more than once but under ten times. The chain uses TRBV20-1 and TRBJ2-5; 9 bases agree with TRBD1. There are 15 residues in the CDR3. The ends lost 6 bases at V and 2 bases at J; junction bases unmatched: 10. Germline CDR1 DFQATT, CDR2 SNEGSKA (reference sequence). Written as DNA, the CDR3 is TGCAGTGCCCGACCGGGACAGGGTTTTCAAGAGACCCAGTACTTC. This codes for CSARPGQGFQETQYF.

The chain couples TRBV25-1 to TRBJ2-2; D is undetermined. This CDR3 has 14 residues. V was shortened by 3 bases and J by 8 bases, with 13 bases between the two germline ends. Looked up from germline, CDR1 is MGHDK and CDR2 is SYGVNS. This CDR3 is CASSDRASRGELFF. CDR3 sequence (DNA): TGTGCCAGCAGTGATAGGGCCTCTAGGGGGGAGCTGTTTTTT.